This T cell receptor (beta chain) was sequenced in a study of regulatory T cells in long-lasting Graves disease. Study-wide background: Patients with persistent Graves' disease had over 5 years of antithyroid drugs and persistent TSH receptor antibodies. Study findings and constraints: Preferential use of TRBV28, TRBJ1-2 and TRBJ2-5 was seen in persistent disease. Public clonotype sharing was higher in persistent than newly diagnosed patients.

Documented time point: persistent/refractory GD, antithyroid drugs over 5 years with positive TRAb. Extracted RNA from PBMCs served as the source of the TCR library. The germline gives CDR1 SGHVS, CDR2 FQNEAQ. The CDR3 is 16 amino acids. Concerning this clonotype: Antigen specificity is unknown. At one end the junction does not follow the germline gene, possibly because of a read error.

CDR3 regions were amplified by Arm-PCR using iRepertoire HTBI primers to build TCR beta libraries. TCRdb reanalysed the multiplex PCR reads using MiXCR and keeps one entry per CDR3 protein. There are hundreds of thousands of distinct CDR3 sequences in the sample; approximately 22% occur only once, and 13% lies in the top ten. The source is a female donor with Graves disease. V gene TRBV7-8 combines with J gene TRBJ2-1; D gene uncertain. The sample in question was peripheral blood mononuclear cells (PBMCs), obtained when the disease was refractory, from a patient treated with antithyroid drugs. CDR3 nucleotide sequence: TGTGCCAGCAGCTTAGACTCCTCGAGCTCCTACAATGGGCAGTTCTTC. The encoded protein is CASSLDSSSSYNGQFF. Full variable domain (remainder filled in from reference TRBV7-8 and TRBJ2-1): GAGVSQSPRYKVAKRGQDVALRCDPISGHVSLFWYQQALGQGPEFLTYFQNEAQLDKSGLPSDRFFAERPEGSVSTLKIQRTQQEDSAVYLCASSLDSSSSYNGQFFGPGTRLTVL.